This T cell receptor (beta chain) was sequenced during a study of CD8+ T cells in alopecia areata. Study results and caveats: Greater clonality was observed in lesional scalp samples, especially alopecia totalis/universalis, versus normal scalp. Scalp clonality, together with expanded CD8+ clones among the top 100, fell significantly with tofacitinib.

V lost 0 bases to trimming and J lost 7 bases, with 6 bases between them. The germline V gene encodes CDR1 GTSNPN and CDR2 SVGIG (reference sequence). This CDR3 comprises 11 residues. The treatment here: oral pan-JAK inhibitor, 5-10 mg twice daily. Extracted RNA was reverse transcribed, and the resulting cDNA served as sequencing template. Sequencing was performed with immunoSEQ multiplex PCR; in TCRdb, only in-frame clones are kept and a portion is missing. This sample has around 270,000 clones, with 55% to 70% found just once. Concerning this clone itself: Its specificity is not known.

The source is a human donor with alopecia areata. Source: CD4+ T cells sorted from blood, taken at week 24, from a patient treated with tofacitinib. The chain couples TRBV30 to TRBJ2-5; a possible D gene is TRBD1 (6 bases). CDR3 DNA sequence: TGTGCCTGGAGTGTAGGGGGGACCCAGTACTTC. Amino acids: CAWSVGGTQYF. Full variable domain (remainder filled in from reference TRBV30 and TRBJ2-5): SQTIHQWPATLVQPVGSPLSLECTVEGTSNPNLYWYRQAAGRGLQLLFYSVGIGQISSEVPQNLSASRPQDRQFILSSKKLLLSDSGFYLCAWSVGGTQYFGPGTRLLVL.